What follows are 25 T cell receptor beta chains derived from one specimen sequenced in a study of cytomegalovirus exposure and HLA in healthy donors. Both 60 Vbeta primers and 13 Jbeta primers went into the PCR. This table comes from immunoSEQ multiplex PCR, and its TCRdb copy is limited to in-frame clones, with some not included. In the table there are more than 90,000 clones, 81% of which are singletons. The sample consisted of PBMCs. The receptor set was obtained from a woman in her seventies in good health and CMV-seropositive.

This rearrangement joins TRBV5-6 to TRBJ2-5; TRBD1 agrees at 9 bases. The end of the DNA fits TRBJ2-7 better, so the J call may be wrong. CDR3 length equals 13 residues. In germline, CDR1 is SGHDT, CDR2 YYEEEE. Here the CDR3 reads CASSGTGIYEQYF. CDR3 DNA: TGTGCCAGCAGCGGGACAGGGATCTACGAGCAGTACTTC.

The gene calls are TRBV7-2 and TRBJ2-7, with a weak D call TRBD2 (6 bases). V lost 2 bases and J lost 2, with 10 bases in between. The CDR3 is made up of 14 amino acids. Germline CDR1 SGHTA, CDR2 FQGNSA. The CDR3 is CASSLSGDTYEQYF. In nucleotides, the CDR3 is TGTGCCAGCAGCTTATCGGGAGATACCTACGAGCAGTACTTC.

The chain uses TRBV9 and TRBJ2-2; D is possibly TRBD2 (6 bases). The V end was cut by 10 bases, the J end by 4 bases, with 17 bases between. The CDR3 is 14 residues long. In germline, CDR1 is SGDLS, CDR2 YYNGEE. CDR3 sequence: CAGARGLGTGELFF. In DNA, the CDR3 is TGTGCCGGGGCCCGGGGGTTAGGCACCGGGGAGCTGTTTTTT.

This chain uses TRBV19 with TRBJ1-2; the D gene is possibly TRBD1 (6 bases). Trimming took off 7 bases at V and 3 bases at J, with 21 bases between the two ends. Germline CDR1 reads LNHDA; CDR2 reads SQIVND (reference sequence). The CDR3 has 16 amino acids. The CDR3 loop is CASNPSYTGKDYGYTF. The DNA of the CDR3 is TGTGCCAGTAACCCATCATATACAGGGAAAGACTATGGCTACACCTTC.

A few counts support this clone. V gene TRBV10-1 combines with J gene TRBJ1-3; 10 nucleotides match TRBD1. The CDR3 has 17 residues. V shed 7 bases and J 0 bases; nucleotides not matched to a gene: 9. Germline CDR1 is WNHNN and CDR2 is SYGVQD (reference sequence). The CDR3 DNA reads TGCGCCAGCACCCGAAGGTGGGACAGGGGCTCTGGAAACACCATATATTTT. Encoded protein: CASTRRWDRGSGNTIYF.

The chain carries TRBV28 and TRBJ2-1, with D perhaps matching TRBD2 (7 bases). V gave up 8 bases and J gave up 6 bases, with 26 bases separating them. Germline-derived CDR1 and CDR2 are MDHEN and SYDVKM. This CDR3 is 17 amino acids long. The CDR3 DNA reads as TGTGCCAGCCTACCTTCTCACCTTGGACGGGGGGCCAATGAGCAGTTCTTC. It encodes CASLPSHLGRGANEQFF.

The V call is TRBV19, the J call TRBJ1-1, with 7 nucleotides matching TRBD1. V trimming: 7 bases; J trimming: 2 bases; junction bases outside the gene matches: 19. Germline V lookup: CDR1 LNHDA, CDR2 SQIVND (reference sequence). The CDR3 is 18 amino acids. As DNA, the CDR3 is TGTGCCAGTACCCCCGATGCTATCGGGACAGTGGGAAACACTGAAGCTTTCTTT. Its protein is CASTPDAIGTVGNTEAFF.

V and J are TRBV15 and TRBJ1-3; TRBD1 might be the D (6 bases). There are 15 residues in the CDR3. Germline values: CDR1 LNHNV, CDR2 YYDKDF (reference sequence). V was cut by 3 bases and J by 0 bases, with 9 bases left in between. The CDR3 DNA follows: TGTGCCACCAGCAGGGACAGCTTCTCTGGAAACACCATATATTTT. Its protein product is CATSRDSFSGNTIYF.

The chain joins TRBV7-2 to TRBJ2-7, with 10 bases identical to TRBD2. Germline assignment: CDR1 SGHTA and CDR2 FQGNSA. The CDR3 spans 15 residues. The V and J ends lost 7 bases and 0 bases, in that order; junction bases with no gene match: 6. The chain's CDR3 is CASTRLAGFSYEQYF. The CDR3, as DNA: TGTGCCAGCACCCGACTAGCGGGCTTCTCCTACGAGCAGTACTTC. The variable domain in full, with the rest retrieved from reference TRBV7-2 and TRBJ2-7, is GAGVSQSPSNKVTEKGKDVELRCDPISGHTALYWYRQSLGQGLEFLIYFQGNSAPDKSGLPSDRFSAERTGGSVSTLTIQRTQQEDSAVYLCASTRLAGFSYEQYFGPGTRLTVT.

This chain connects TRBV10-1 to TRBJ1-2; D perhaps matches TRBD1 (5 bases). The CDR3 has 12 amino acids. The germline V and J ends were trimmed by 3 bases and 7 bases, with 9 bases remaining between them. Germline V gives CDR1 WNHNN, CDR2 SYGVQD (reference sequence). DNA for the CDR3: TGCGCCAGCAGTGACAGGGTTGGTGGCTACACCTTC. Its protein product is CASSDRVGGYTF.

The V call is TRBV19, the J call TRBJ2-7; TRBD1 aligns across 9 bases. The trim removed 3 bases at V and 6 bases at J, leaving 9 bases unmatched. Germline CDR1 reads LNHDA; CDR2 reads SQIVND (reference sequence). This CDR3 contains 15 residues. CDR3: CASSIPGQGVGEQYF. CDR3 nucleotide sequence: TGTGCCAGTAGTATTCCGGGACAGGGAGTTGGCGAGCAGTACTTC.

Points on this clone: Additional DNA sequences in this sample encode the identical CDR3. The chain joins TRBV12-5 to TRBJ1-2; 7 bases fit TRBD1. The length of the CDR3 is 16 residues. The V gene end was trimmed by 4 bases and the J gene end by 6 bases; junction bases not matched to a gene: 14. CDR1 and CDR2 (germline): LGHNT, FRNRAP. The CDR3 reads CASGSEAGTAEDGYTF. CDR3 coding DNA: TGTGCTAGTGGTTCGGAAGCCGGGACAGCCGAGGATGGCTACACCTTC.

J is TRBJ2-5 and V is TRBV10-3; a weak D match, TRBD2 (7 bases). The J call is doubtful: the DNA matches TRBJ2-7 better. Germline V gene sequence: CDR1 ENHRY, CDR2 SYGVKD. The CDR3 extends over 15 amino acids. In DNA form, the CDR3 reads TGTGCCATCAGTCCCCTTCGGGGGGCCAACTACGAGCAGTACTTC. It codes for CAISPLRGANYEQYF.

The rearrangement links TRBV5-6 to TRBJ2-1; D may be TRBD1 (7 bases). Germline V gives CDR1 SGHDT, CDR2 YYEEEE. The CDR3 contains 14 residues. Trimming took off 4 bases at V and 10 bases at J, with 18 bases between the two ends. The CDR3 loop reads CASSPRGAQAEQFF. The CDR3, as DNA: TGTGCCAGCAGCCCCAGGGGGGCCCAAGCGGAGCAGTTCTTC.

This chain connects TRBV4-2 to TRBJ2-6; no firm D call. Trimming removed 0 bases at V and 0 bases at J, with 3 bases between. The CDR3 length is 15 residues. Looked up from germline, CDR1 is LGHNA and CDR2 is YNFKEQ. As DNA, the CDR3 is TGTGCCAGCAGCCAAGATAGCTCTGGGGCCAACGTCCTGACTTTC. Its protein is CASSQDSSGANVLTF.

The CDR3 DNA reads TGTGCCAGCAGCATTTTAGCGGGAGTCTCCAGGGAGCAGTTCTTC. Translating it yields CASSILAGVSREQFF. This sequence joins TRBV21-1 and TRBJ2-1; the DNA was not compared with TRBD2, the D call given in the table. TRBV21-1 constitutes a pseudogene. This CDR3 spans 15 amino acids.

V usage is TRBV29-1 and J usage is TRBJ2-5, with 8 bases matching TRBD2. The germline V gene has CDR1 SQVTM and CDR2 ANQGSEA. J lost 6 bases, V lost 3 bases, and 12 bases had no gene match. The CDR3 covers 15 residues. CDR3 DNA: TGCAGCGTTGAGATGGGACTAGGGAATCCTAAGACCCAGTACTTC. Translation: CSVEMGLGNPKTQYF. The full variable domain, completed using reference TRBV29-1 and TRBJ2-5, is SAVISQKPSRDICQRGTSLTIQCQVDSQVTMMFWYRQQPGQSLTLIATANQGSEATYESGFVIDKFPISRPNLTFSTLTVSNMSPEDSSIYLCSVEMGLGNPKTQYFGPGTRLLVL.

This clone was recorded once. The chain is built from TRBV11-3 and TRBJ2-5; the match to TRBD2 covers 8 bases. The CDR3 has 13 residues. Germline V gene data show CDR1 as SGHNT and CDR2 as YENEEA. V lost 6 bases, J lost 4 bases, and 4 bases stayed unmatched. CDR3 in DNA: TGTGCCAGCAGGTCGGGGGGGACAGAGACCCAGTACTTC. Translated: CASRSGGTETQYF.

This CDR3 reads CASGLARGRLAVGTDTQYF. CDR3 bases: TGTGCTAGTGGTTTGGCAAGGGGGAGGCTAGCGGTCGGCACAGATACGCAGTATTTT. The chain joins TRBV12-5 to TRBJ2-3, with a weak D call TRBD2 (7 bases). The germline V and J ends were trimmed by 1 base and 1 base, with 21 bases remaining between them. The CDR3 consists of 19 residues. The germline V gene encodes CDR1 LGHNT and CDR2 FRNRAP.

The gene calls are TRBV7-2 and TRBJ1-2; TRBD1 aligns across 8 bases. Unmatched junction bases numbered 3, after V lost 1 base and J lost 2 bases. This CDR3 is 15 amino acids long. Looked up from germline, CDR1 is SGHTA and CDR2 is FQGNSA. The CDR3 region is CASSLESGGNYGYTF. The CDR3 DNA follows: TGTGCCAGCAGCTTAGAGTCAGGGGGCAACTATGGCTACACCTTC.

This clone appeared a few times. V gene TRBV7-2 combines with J gene TRBJ2-3; tentatively, D is TRBD2 (5 bases). The CDR3 length is 16 residues. Between the trimmed V and J ends, which lost 1 base and 6 bases, there was a span of 17 bases. Looked up from germline, CDR1 is SGHTA and CDR2 is FQGNSA. The CDR3 region has the DNA TGTGCCAGCAGCTTAGATTCGACTATTTCGATGGATACGCAGTATTTT. This codes for CASSLDSTISMDTQYF.

The V call is TRBV6-4, the J call TRBJ2-3, with TRBD2 matching over 9 bases. This CDR3 is built from 17 residues. The germline CDR1 and CDR2 sequences are MRHNA and SNTAGT. Trimming cost V 0 bases and J 5 bases; bases outside gene matches: 9. CDR3 bases: TGTGCCAGCAGTGACTCGTCGGCGGGAGGGCCCTTAGATACGCAGTATTTT. Protein sequence: CASSDSSAGGPLDTQYF.

This chain connects TRBV30 to TRBJ1-2, with TRBD1 matching 8 bases. Losses at the gene ends were 5 bases for V and 2 bases for J; bases not matched to a gene: 10. CDR1 and CDR2 (germline): GTSNPN, SVGIG (reference sequence). The CDR3 runs to 15 residues. CDR3 residues: CAWSYRDRRNYGYTF. The CDR3 DNA follows: TGTGCCTGGTCCTATCGGGACAGGAGAAACTATGGCTACACCTTC.

The CDR3: CASAGEGNTIYF. CDR3 bases: TGTGCCAGCGCGGGGGAGGGAAACACCATATATTTT. The chain employs TRBV6-6 and TRBJ1-3, with D maybe TRBD1 (5 bases). The germline V gene has CDR1 MNHNY and CDR2 SVGAGI (reference sequence). V gave up 8 bases and J gave up 4 bases, with 9 bases separating them. This CDR3 is 12 amino acids long.

The CDR3 protein is CSGWDRFGELFF. The CDR3 DNA reads as TGCAGCGGTTGGGACAGGTTTGGGGAGCTGTTTTTT. The chain combines TRBV29-1 with TRBJ2-2; 8 bases align to TRBD1. This CDR3 region has 12 residues. Trimming removed 7 bases from V and 8 bases from J; junction bases left unmatched: 6. Germline V gene sequence: CDR1 SQVTM, CDR2 ANQGSEA.